The T cell receptor (beta chain) described here comes from a study of cytomegalovirus exposure and HLA in healthy donors. Overall study context: An early release of data contained 75 million to 90 million unique TCRs, which came from HLA-typed donors. General study findings and limits: Common viral pathogens (according to a later analysis) appeared linked to several of the most significant clusters. The HLA-A and HLA-B alleles of most subjects were reportedly predicted accurately from TCR beta sequences.

60 Vbeta and 13 Jbeta primers were used in PCR. Sequenced by immunoSEQ multiplex PCR; TCRdb stores in-frame clones only, minus some. The data show about 150,000 clones, about three quarters seen once. On this clone: Its antigen is unidentified.

The CDR3 has 19 amino acids. J gave up 6 bases and V 3 bases, and 16 bases lay outside the gene matches. Germline values: CDR1 MNHEY, CDR2 SMNVEV (reference sequence). The J gene is TRBJ2-1, the V gene TRBV27; 11 bases are shared with TRBD2. The sequencing sample was made of PBMCs. The sequence derives from a woman aged 40 to 55 in good health and CMV-seronegative. In DNA, the CDR3 is TGTGCCAGCAGTTTCGGGGTTCTAGCGGGGGGCCCGTCTTCCAATGAGCAGTTCTTC. As protein: CASSFGVLAGGPSSNEQFF.